The 17 T cell receptor beta chains below were found in one sample sequenced in a study of memory CD4+ T cells and cytomegalovirus serostatus. Some clones are missing from TCRdb's copy, which holds only in-frame ones; the method was immunoSEQ multiplex PCR. The data contain about 50,000 clones, approximately 78% of them singletons. Single viable CD3+CD4+CD8-CD45RO+ cells were sorted as the memory CD4+ T cells. Sequencing was done on a sample of memory CD4+ T cells from blood. The receptors here all came from an adult in good health and CMV-seronegative.

This clone appeared a few times. The chain joins TRBV5-1 to TRBJ1-5; 10 bases line up with TRBD1. This CDR3 contains 14 residues. Germline V lookup: CDR1 SGHRS, CDR2 YFSETQ. Trimming removed 4 bases from V and 5 bases from J; junction bases left unmatched: 3. CDR3 loop: CASSPGTGDQPQHF. The CDR3, as DNA: TGCGCCAGCAGCCCCGGGACAGGGGATCAGCCCCAGCATTTT.

The rearrangement links TRBV5-8 to TRBJ2-3; the D gene is possibly TRBD1 (5 bases). The V end lost 8 bases, the J end lost 1 base, and 14 bases lay between the germline ends. CDR3 length: 14 residues. Germline V gives CDR1 SGHTS, CDR2 YDEGEE. In DNA, the CDR3 is TGTGCCAGTTTCAGGGTCGTCGGCACAGATACGCAGTATTTT. Residues: CASFRVVGTDTQYF. Complete variable domain (other parts from reference TRBV5-8 and TRBJ2-3): EAGVTQSPTHLIKTRGQQATLRCSPISGHTSVYWYQQALGLGLQFLLWYDEGEERNRGNFPPRFSGRQFPNYSSELNVNALELEDSALYLCASFRVVGTDTQYFGPGTRLTVL.

This clone has only a few counts. The V gene is TRBV15, the J gene TRBJ1-5, with D possibly matching TRBD1 (5 bases). The V end lost 4 bases, the J end lost 2 bases, and 9 bases lay between the germline ends. Germline CDR1 and CDR2: LNHNV and YYDKDF (reference sequence). CDR3 length: 14 amino acids. For the CDR3, the DNA is TGTGCCACCAGCAATCAGGGAGGCAATCAGCCCCAGCATTTT. Protein: CATSNQGGNQPQHF.

The chain carries TRBV5-1 and TRBJ2-1; the match to TRBD2 covers 13 bases. From germline, CDR1 is SGHRS and CDR2 YFSETQ. The CDR3 sequence is 16 residues long. J was trimmed by 5 bases and V by 2 bases; bases with no gene match: 4. The CDR3 region has the DNA TGCGCCAGCAGCTTCACTAGCGGGGGGGCCAACAATGAGCAGTTCTTC. Its protein product is CASSFTSGGANNEQFF.

This clone is a singleton in its sample. Here the CDR3 reads CASNNHLGSQSPLHF. The CDR3 coding sequence is TGTGCCAGCAACAACCATTTGGGGTCCCAATCACCCCTCCACTTT. The chain links TRBV6-6 to TRBJ1-6; D call uncertain. The CDR3 covers 15 residues. Germline V gene lookup returns CDR1 MNHNY and CDR2 SVGAGI (reference sequence). Trimming took off 7 bases at V and 10 bases at J, with 20 bases between the two ends.

The V gene is TRBV11-2, the J gene TRBJ2-7, with 14 bases aligning to TRBD2. V was clipped by 2 bases and J by 4 bases; unmatched bases: 10. CDR1 SGHAT and CDR2 FQNNGV come from the germline V gene. CDR3 length: 18 residues. The CDR3: CASSLRLPGLAGVYEQYF. In DNA, the CDR3 is TGTGCCAGCAGCTTACGACTACCGGGACTAGCGGGAGTGTACGAGCAGTACTTC.

The chain carries TRBV25-1 and TRBJ1-1; D unclear. Germline loops: CDR1 MGHDK, CDR2 SYGVNS. The CDR3 sequence is 11 residues long. The germline V and J ends were trimmed by 3 bases and 5 bases, with 4 bases remaining between them. CDR3: CASSEGTEAFF. The CDR3 DNA is TGTGCCAGCAGTGAGGGGACTGAAGCTTTCTTT.

V usage is TRBV14 and J usage is TRBJ2-1; possible D gene TRBD2, 5 bases. V was shortened by 0 bases and J by 4 bases, with 13 bases between the two germline ends. CDR3 size: 16 residues. Looked up from germline, CDR1 is SGHDN and CDR2 is FVKESK. The DNA for the CDR3 is TGTGCCAGCAGCCAAGATCTTGGGCGGGTTTACAATGAGCAGTTCTTC. This codes for CASSQDLGRVYNEQFF.

V and J are TRBV4-2 and TRBJ2-7, with 10 bases that match TRBD2. Germline V gives CDR1 LGHNA, CDR2 YNFKEQ. The CDR3 length is 16 residues. V was clipped by 3 bases and J by 0 bases; unmatched bases: 5. CDR3 coding DNA: TGTGCCAGCAGCCAGACTAGCGGGCCCCTCTCCTACGAGCAGTACTTC. This sequence encodes CASSQTSGPLSYEQYF.

The sample holds a few counts of this clone. The chain is built from TRBV4-2 and TRBJ1-6; TRBD1 matches at 9 bases. Per the germline V gene, CDR1 is LGHNA and CDR2 is YNFKEQ. Unmatched junction bases numbered 18, after V lost 4 bases and J lost 8 bases. The length of the CDR3 is 19 residues. CDR3 residues: CASSPYQLSDRGYDSPLHF. For the CDR3, the DNA is TGTGCCAGCAGCCCTTACCAACTCTCGGACAGGGGCTACGATTCACCCCTCCACTTT.

The rearrangement uses TRBV29-1 and TRBJ2-5; 10 nucleotides align to TRBD1. Germline-derived CDR1 and CDR2 are SQVTM and ANQGSEA. The CDR3 is 14 residues long. The V segment lost 6 bases and the J segment 4 bases; nucleotides outside the gene matches: 8. This CDR3 is CSVNAGTGAETQYF. The CDR3 nucleotides are TGCAGCGTAAATGCCGGGACAGGGGCAGAGACCCAGTACTTC.

The CDR3 protein is CASSPRPIGELFF. CDR3 coding DNA: TGTGCCAGCAGCCCTCGACCAATAGGCGAGCTGTTTTTT. The chain has TRBV9 and TRBJ2-2; D remains unclear. Trimming took 4 bases from V and 11 from J, leaving 15 bases between them. The germline V gene encodes CDR1 SGDLS and CDR2 YYNGEE. This CDR3 is 13 amino acids long.

The V and J genes are TRBV11-2 and TRBJ2-7, with TRBD2 as a possible D gene (5 bases). The CDR3 totals 15 residues. The germline V gene has CDR1 SGHAT and CDR2 FQNNGV. Deletions cut 4 bases from V and 0 bases from J, with 13 bases between. CDR3 sequence (DNA): TGTGCCAGCAGCTCCAGAGGGCAGTACTCCTACGAGCAGTACTTC. This encodes CASSSRGQYSYEQYF. Drawing the rest from reference TRBV11-2 and TRBJ2-7, the complete variable domain is EAGVAQSPRYKIIEKRQSVAFWCNPISGHATLYWYQQILGQGPKLLIQFQNNGVVDDSQLPKDRFSAERLKGVDSTLKIQPAKLEDSAVYLCASSSRGQYSYEQYFGPGTRLTVT.

CDR3 coding DNA: TGTGCCAGTAGTCCCGGACAGTATCAGCCCCAGCATTTT. Encoded protein: CASSPGQYQPQHF. The rearrangement joins TRBV19 to TRBJ1-5, with TRBD1 as a possible D gene (6 bases). This CDR3 spans 13 amino acids. Deletions cut 5 bases from V and 5 bases from J, with 10 bases between. Germline CDR1 LNHDA, CDR2 SQIVND (reference sequence).

V gene TRBV4-2 combines with J gene TRBJ1-2; 9 nucleotides match TRBD1. The CDR3 totals 15 residues. V was clipped by 0 bases and J by 2 bases; unmatched bases: 1. The germline V gene has CDR1 LGHNA and CDR2 YNFKEQ. CDR3 in DNA: TGTGCCAGCAGCCAAGATGGGACAGGGAACTATGGCTACACCTTC. Protein: CASSQDGTGNYGYTF.

The gene calls are TRBV5-6 and TRBJ2-5; the D is unclear. V lost 0 bases and J 7 bases, leaving 13 bases between the germline ends. This CDR3 contains 14 residues. Germline V CDR1 and CDR2: SGHDT, YYEEEE. In DNA form, the CDR3 reads TGTGCCAGCAGCTTGGGGCGGCTTGTGGGGACCCAGTACTTC. Its protein product is CASSLGRLVGTQYF.

On this clone: Other nucleotide sequences in the sample specify the same CDR3. The V gene is TRBV11-2, the J gene TRBJ1-1; D might be TRBD1 (6 bases). Trimming shortened V by 1 base and J by 1 base, and 7 bases separated the two germline ends. The length of the CDR3 is 14 residues. Germline V lookup: CDR1 SGHAT, CDR2 FQNNGV. The CDR3 DNA follows: TGTGCCAGCAGCTTAGGAGGGGGGAACACTGAAGCTTTCTTT. The encoded protein is CASSLGGGNTEAFF.